These 28 T cell receptor beta chains were all obtained from the same sample, sequenced in a study of blood T cell repertoires in COVID-19. Sequencing used immunoSEQ multiplex PCR; TCRdb keeps in-frame clones, though not all of them. The sample lists under 400,000 clones, around 89% occurring once. Material: peripheral blood. The receptors were gathered from a woman between 25 and 40 years old with COVID-19, enrolled during active disease.

This clone appeared once. The J gene is TRBJ1-1, the V gene TRBV19; TRBD1 matches at 7 bases. The CDR3 covers 13 residues. The germline V gene encodes CDR1 LNHDA and CDR2 SQIVND (reference sequence). V lost 5 bases and J lost 5; bases outside the gene matches: 5. CDR3 protein: CASSGDSGTEAFF. The CDR3 region has the DNA TGTGCCAGTAGTGGGGACAGCGGGACTGAAGCTTTCTTT.

The V and J genes are TRBV19 and TRBJ1-6, with a possible D match to TRBD1 (5 bases). The ends were cut back, 7 bases at V and 10 bases at J, with 14 bases in the middle. Germline-derived CDR1 and CDR2 are LNHDA and SQIVND (reference sequence). CDR3 length: 13 residues. CDR3 nucleotide sequence: TGTGCCAGTACCCCTGGGCAGGGATCACCCCTCCACTTT. Protein product: CASTPGQGSPLHF.

The genes are TRBV2 and TRBJ1-1; TRBD1 aligns across 7 bases. With 11 bases clipped from V and 2 bases from J, the junction kept 8 bases outside the gene matches. Germline V CDR1 and CDR2: SNHLY, FYNNEI. The CDR3 contains 13 residues. In DNA form, the CDR3 reads TGTGCCGGGACCCAGGGGGATAACACTGAAGCTTTCTTT. Protein: CAGTQGDNTEAFF.

This clone came up once. CDR3: CASSNPGQGSRSSYNSPLHF. The CDR3 DNA follows: TGTGCCAGTAGTAACCCGGGACAGGGGTCGCGGAGCTCCTATAATTCACCCCTCCACTTT. This chain uses TRBV19 with TRBJ1-6, with TRBD1 matching over 10 bases. Losses at the gene ends were 4 bases for V and 0 bases for J; bases not matched to a gene: 12. The CDR3 is 20 residues long. The germline V gene encodes CDR1 LNHDA and CDR2 SQIVND (reference sequence).

Turning to this clone: The limits of the CDR3 on the DNA are not certain, so only TCRdb's listed CDR3 is given. The chain joins TRBV10-3 to TRBJ2-1; the D call of TRBD1 is as the table states it, not checked on the DNA. The CDR3 spans 16 amino acids, including both terminal residues. Germline V gives CDR1 ENHRY, CDR2 SYGVKD. The CDR3 reads CAISSSGQSSYNEQFF.

This clone was observed once. Here the CDR3 reads CASSIGQRTNEKLFF. The CDR3 DNA is TGTGCCAGTAGTATCGGACAGAGAACTAATGAAAAACTGTTTTTT. The V gene is TRBV19, the J gene TRBJ1-4; TRBD1 is a possible D gene (6 bases). Germline V gene data show CDR1 as LNHDA and CDR2 as SQIVND (reference sequence). The V end was cut by 3 bases, the J end by 1 base, with 9 bases between. CDR3 length: 15 residues.

The chain has TRBV9 and TRBJ2-5; 12 bases align to TRBD2. Per germline, CDR1 SGDLS and CDR2 YYNGEE. This CDR3 contains 15 residues. The V gene end was trimmed by 4 bases and the J gene end by 3 bases; junction bases not matched to a gene: 4. The CDR3 region is CASSHLAGGEETQYF. CDR3 sequence (DNA): TGTGCCAGCAGCCACCTAGCGGGGGGGGAAGAGACCCAGTACTTC.

The rearrangement uses TRBV19 and TRBJ1-2; the match to TRBD1 covers 7 bases. The V gene's germline CDR1 is LNHDA and CDR2 SQIVND (reference sequence). The J segment lost 8 bases and the V segment lost 9 bases, leaving 15 bases of the junction unmatched. The CDR3 has 14 residues. The CDR3 DNA reads TGTGCCAGCCGTCAAAAGCAGGGGGTCGACGGCTACACCTTC. Translated, it gives CASRQKQGVDGYTF. The full variable domain, rest sourced from reference TRBV19 and TRBJ1-2, is DGGITQSPKYLFRKEGQNVTLSCEQNLNHDAMYWYRQDPGQGLRLIYYSQIVNDFQKGDIAEGYSVSREKKESFPLTVTSAQKNPTAFYLCASRQKQGVDGYTFGSGTRLTVV.

The chain combines TRBV9 with TRBJ2-2, with 10 bases lining up with TRBD2. The V and J ends lost 2 bases and 3 bases, in that order; junction bases with no gene match: 1. The CDR3 consists of 15 residues. The V gene's germline CDR1 is SGDLS and CDR2 YYNGEE. In nucleotides, the CDR3 is TGTGCCAGCAGCGTTAGCGGGGGGTACACCGGGGAGCTGTTTTTT. Protein sequence: CASSVSGGYTGELFF. Filled out from reference TRBV9 and TRBJ2-2, the complete variable domain reads DSGVTQTPKHLITATGQRVTLRCSPRSGDLSVYWYQQSLDQGLQFLIQYYNGEERAKGNILERFSAQQFPDLHSELNLSSLELGDSALYFCASSVSGGYTGELFFGEGSRLTVL.

The chain joins TRBV2 to TRBJ2-3; 8 bases fit TRBD1. This CDR3 is built from 14 residues. CDR1 SNHLY and CDR2 FYNNEI come from the germline V gene. Losses at the gene ends were 8 bases for V and 5 bases for J; bases not matched to a gene: 9. CDR3 nucleotides: TGTGCCAGCCGCCGGGACAGGACACAAGATACGCAGTATTTT. Translating it yields CASRRDRTQDTQYF.

This sequence joins TRBV9 and TRBJ2-3; D not certain. CDR3 length: 12 residues. V was shortened by 1 base and J by 6 bases, with 6 bases between the two germline ends. Germline V gives CDR1 SGDLS, CDR2 YYNGEE. CDR3 in DNA: TGTGCCAGCAGCGTATCCTACGATACGCAGTATTTT. As protein: CASSVSYDTQYF.

The J gene is TRBJ2-5, the V gene TRBV15; 10 bases are a match to TRBD2. Trimming removed 1 base from V and 2 bases from J; junction bases left unmatched: 7. Germline V gene data show CDR1 as LNHNV and CDR2 as YYDKDF (reference sequence). The CDR3 contains 17 residues. The CDR3 nucleotides are TGTGCCACCAGCAGAGTTGGGCTAGCGGGGGCTCAAGAGACCCAGTACTTC. Amino acid sequence: CATSRVGLAGAQETQYF.

CDR3 amino acids: CASSSNAGFSGNTIYF. CDR3 DNA sequence: TGTGCCAGCAGCTCTAACGCAGGCTTCTCTGGAAACACCATATATTTT. The chain recombines TRBV7-8 with TRBJ1-3, with D uncertain. Trimming left V 4 bases short and J 0 bases short, with 13 bases between. The V gene's germline CDR1 is SGHVS and CDR2 FQNEAQ. The CDR3 is made up of 16 amino acids.

The chain joins TRBV7-2 to TRBJ1-2; 10 positions match TRBD1. The CDR3 loop spans 14 amino acids. Germline V gene lookup returns CDR1 SGHTA and CDR2 FQGNSA. The V gene end was trimmed by 6 bases and the J gene end by 2 bases; junction bases not matched to a gene: 3. The CDR3 region has the DNA TGTGCCAGCAGGACAGGGGGCGCAAACTATGGCTACACCTTC. It codes for CASRTGGANYGYTF. Full variable domain (missing parts from reference TRBV7-2 and TRBJ1-2): GAGVSQSPSNKVTEKGKDVELRCDPISGHTALYWYRQSLGQGLEFLIYFQGNSAPDKSGLPSDRFSAERTGGSVSTLTIQRTQQEDSAVYLCASRTGGANYGYTFGSGTRLTVV.

The gene calls are TRBV3-1 (or the pseudogene TRBV3-2) and TRBJ1-2; 7 bases map to TRBD1. After removal of 1 base from V and 4 bases from J, the junction contained 12 bases not matched to a gene. Germline loops: CDR1 LGHDT, CDR2 YNNKEL (reference sequence). This CDR3 has 17 amino acids. The CDR3, as DNA: TGTGCCAGCAGCCAAGGTCCGCAGACAGGGAGCCTCTATGGCTACACCTTC. Encoded protein: CASSQGPQTGSLYGYTF.

The chain recombines TRBV18 with TRBJ1-6; 8 bases agree with TRBD1. CDR1 and CDR2 (germline): KGHSH, LQKENI. The length of the CDR3 is 15 residues. The ends lost 4 bases at V and 7 bases at J; junction bases unmatched: 6. The DNA for the CDR3 is TGTGCCAGCTCACTCGCAGGGGGCAGGAATTCACCCCTCCACTTT. Translation: CASSLAGGRNSPLHF.

V usage is TRBV27 and J usage is TRBJ1-5; 10 bases match TRBD1. Per the germline V gene, CDR1 is MNHEY and CDR2 is SMNVEV (reference sequence). This CDR3 has 14 amino acids. J gave up 6 bases and V 10 bases, and 9 bases lay outside the gene matches. The CDR3 DNA follows: TGTGCCAACAAGACAGGGGGCTGGGGTCAGCCCCAGCATTTT. Its protein is CANKTGGWGQPQHF.

This clone was seen a few times. CDR3 in amino acids: CASSNTGTGIYGYTF. The CDR3 DNA follows: TGTGCCAGTAGTAATACCGGGACAGGGATCTATGGCTACACCTTC. The V call is TRBV19, the J call TRBJ1-2; 9 bases align to TRBD1. CDR1 LNHDA and CDR2 SQIVND come from the germline V gene (reference sequence). The V gene end was trimmed by 4 bases and the J gene end by 4 bases; junction bases not matched to a gene: 7. The CDR3 loop spans 15 amino acids.

The chain uses TRBV2 and TRBJ2-2; 7 nucleotides match TRBD1. Germline trimming cut 8 bases from V and 5 bases from J; bases unmatched to any gene: 11. CDR3 length: 15 residues. Germline lookup yields CDR1 SNHLY and CDR2 FYNNEI. The CDR3 protein is CASGQDRARTGELFF. The CDR3 DNA sequence: TGTGCCAGCGGTCAAGACAGGGCAAGGACCGGGGAGCTGTTTTTT.

This chain links TRBV7-3 with TRBJ1-2; a weak D match, TRBD1 (6 bases). Per germline, CDR1 SGHTA and CDR2 FQGTGA. The CDR3 is 14 amino acids. The V gene lost 1 base and the J gene lost 4 bases, with 10 bases spanning the gap. CDR3 loop: CASSLNRESYGYTF. The CDR3 nucleotides are TGTGCCAGCAGCTTAAACAGGGAATCCTATGGCTACACCTTC.

This chain joins TRBV19 and TRBJ2-1; 7 bases agree with TRBD1. Germline lookup yields CDR1 LNHDA and CDR2 SQIVND (reference sequence). There are 15 residues in the CDR3. V trimming: 5 bases; J trimming: 8 bases; junction bases outside the gene matches: 12. The CDR3 coding sequence is TGTGCCAGTAGTGACCGGGACAGACGGCCCGATGAGCAGTTCTTC. This encodes CASSDRDRRPDEQFF.

The chain recombines TRBV5-1 with TRBJ2-2; 10 bases agree with TRBD1. Germline assignment: CDR1 SGHRS and CDR2 YFSETQ. The CDR3 consists of 16 residues. Germline trimming cut 4 bases from V and 3 bases from J; bases unmatched to any gene: 6. CDR3 sequence (DNA): TGCGCCAGCAGCCCGGACAGGGGGTCATACACCGGGGAGCTGTTTTTT. This translates into CASSPDRGSYTGELFF.

This clone is a singleton in its sample. The chain links TRBV7-5 to TRBJ1-5; the table gives TRBD1 as D, unverified against the DNA. TRBV7-5 represents a pseudogene. The CDR3 sequence is 16 residues long. For the CDR3, the DNA is TGTGCCAGAAGCTTTTTCGCCCCTGCCAGGGATCAGCCCCAGCATTTT. This sequence encodes CARSFFAPARDQPQHF.

This clone was seen more than once but under ten times. The chain couples TRBV7-9 to TRBJ1-2; no reliable D call. Germline CDR1 is SEHNR and CDR2 is FQNEAQ (reference sequence). This CDR3 region has 14 residues. Trimming pared 1 base from V and 8 bases from J, leaving 14 bases between. CDR3 residues: CASSLDGQQKGYTF. In nucleotides, the CDR3 is TGTGCCAGCAGCTTAGACGGCCAACAGAAAGGCTACACCTTC.

Remarks on this clone: A junction boundary mismatches the germline segment, possibly from a read error. The J gene is TRBJ1-1, the V gene TRBV19; possibly TRBD1 for D (6 bases). CDR3 length: 15 amino acids. Looked up from germline, CDR1 is LNHDA and CDR2 is SQIVND (reference sequence). The DNA for the CDR3 is TGTGCCAGTAGCATAGGACAGCTCATTTACACTGAAGCTTTCTTT. Amino acids: CASSIGQLIYTEAFF.

This chain joins TRBV7-6 and TRBJ2-2, with a weak D call TRBD1 (6 bases). The CDR3 has 15 residues. CDR1 and CDR2 (germline): SGHVS, FNYEAQ. V shed 3 bases and J shed 4 bases, with 12 bases lying between them. The CDR3 DNA reads as TGTGCCAGCAGCTTCCAACAGGGTCTCACCGGGGAGCTGTTTTTT. Amino acids: CASSFQQGLTGELFF.

The rearrangement joins TRBV2 to TRBJ1-2; D possibly corresponds to TRBD1 (5 bases). The germline V gene encodes CDR1 SNHLY and CDR2 FYNNEI. V lost 5 bases and J lost 13, with 14 bases in between. The CDR3 consists of 11 residues. CDR3 region: CASSTDSRPTF. The CDR3 coding sequence is TGTGCCAGCAGTACCGACAGTCGGCCCACCTTC.

This clone occurred a few times. This chain joins TRBV11-2 and TRBJ1-4, with D maybe TRBD1 (6 bases). CDR3 length: 15 amino acids. Trimming left V 4 bases short and J 5 bases short, with 14 bases between. Germline CDR1 reads SGHAT; CDR2 reads FQNNGV. The CDR3 here is CASSSGITGNEKLFF. The CDR3 region has the DNA TGTGCCAGCAGCTCCGGGATTACAGGGAATGAAAAACTGTTTTTT.